Listed below are T cell receptor beta chains from one sample, sequenced in a study of CD8 T cells in ankylosing spondylitis. TCRdb re-analysed the 5' RACE reads in MiXCR, keeping a single row per CDR3 protein. This sample has approximately 500,000 distinct CDR3 sequences, with about an eighth found just once. Sequencing used blood, either unsorted or a sorted T cell fraction (not recorded which). Receptors were obtained from a male donor with ankylosing spondylitis. The conserved cysteine and the conserved F or W are not part of the CDR3 here.

V,J,CDR3
TRBV20-1,TRBJ1-5,SARRDSTLNQPQH
TRBV19,TRBJ2-3,ASTSGSLDTQY
TRBV3-1,TRBJ1-5,ASSQGSIPQH
TRBV3-1,TRBJ1-2,ASSQEAASLGPGQRVYGYT
TRBV12-3/TRBV12-4,TRBJ1-1,ASTPQGWTEAF
TRBV21-1,TRBJ1-2,ASSKRTWAAASFYGYT
TRBV6-1,TRBJ2-3,ASSERPGYTDTQY
TRBV12-3/TRBV12-4,TRBJ2-5,ASSFPGTEIETQY
TRBV7-7,TRBJ2-2,ASSDGGAPGELF
TRBV5-1,TRBJ1-1,ASSLEAGRSTEAF
TRBV27,TRBJ2-5,ASRISGGIQETQY
TRBV5-1,TRBJ2-7,ASSLNDRYEQY
TRBV5-1,TRBJ1-1,ASSRQGSSTEAF
TRBV4-2,TRBJ2-1,ASSQDRRVSSYNEQF
TRBV5-1,TRBJ2-1,ASSSLTGYNEQF
TRBV15,TRBJ2-2,ATSRELPGLAVPGELF
TRBV6-1,TRBJ2-7,ASSELGFSSYEQY
TRBV5-1,TRBJ2-3,ASSLAMGADTQY
TRBV7-9,TRBJ2-1,ASSHNTGLINNEQF
TRBV7-6,TRBJ2-4,ASSKQGVMDIQY
TRBV12-3/TRBV12-4,TRBJ2-3,ASSLTSSRADTQY
TRBV27,TRBJ1-1,ASSVTGNTEAF
TRBV27,TRBJ1-6,ASGGMALH
TRBV20-1,TRBJ1-1,SASGGVNTEAF
TRBV28,TRBJ2-1,ASSLWTSGTNEQF
TRBV7-9,TRBJ2-2,ASSPLGGQPNTGELF
TRBV27,TRBJ2-5,ASSLLSGAETQY
TRBV12-3/TRBV12-4,TRBJ2-3,ASSSGGGTDTQY
TRBV5-1,TRBJ1-3,ASSEGSGNTIY
TRBV20-1,TRBJ2-7,SASTGRGTYEQY
TRBV29-1,TRBJ2-3,VLGGSGTDTQY
TRBV24-1,TRBJ2-1,ATSDFAGGSYNEQF
TRBV12-3/TRBV12-4,TRBJ1-1,ASSLLQGALTEAF
TRBV5-4,TRBJ2-6,ASSWPQAGANVLT
TRBV7-9,TRBJ1-5,ASSLGPTLGNQPQH
TRBV19,TRBJ2-3,ASGSGPTDTQY
TRBV12-3/TRBV12-4,TRBJ1-2,ASTTEADRTGLDGYT